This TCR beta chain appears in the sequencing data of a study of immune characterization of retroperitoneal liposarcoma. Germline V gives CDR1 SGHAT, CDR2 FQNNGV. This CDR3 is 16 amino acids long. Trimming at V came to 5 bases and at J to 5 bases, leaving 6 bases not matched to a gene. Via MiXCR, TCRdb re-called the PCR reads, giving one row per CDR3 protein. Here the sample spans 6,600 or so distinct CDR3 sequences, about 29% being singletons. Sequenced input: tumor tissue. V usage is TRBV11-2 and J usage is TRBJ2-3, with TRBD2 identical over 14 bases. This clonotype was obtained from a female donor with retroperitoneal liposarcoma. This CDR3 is CASSAPGLAGVDTQYF. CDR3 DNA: TGTGCCAGCAGCGCTCCGGGACTAGCGGGAGTAGATACGCAGTATTTT.